Presented here are 20 T cell receptor beta chains from one specimen sequenced in a study of neoadjuvant nivolumab and ipilimumab in lung cancer. TCRdb's table, derived via immunoSEQ multiplex PCR, lists solely in-frame clones and lacks some. The data show 1,500 to 2,000 clones, approximately 85% seen once. The sequences come from adjacent normal lung tissue, collected after neoadjuvant nivolumab, alone or with ipilimumab, at or shortly before surgery. The receptors derive from an adult with non-small cell lung cancer.

The J gene is TRBJ2-7, the V gene TRBV18; TRBD2 aligns across 13 bases. V shed 6 bases and J 5 bases; nucleotides not matched to a gene: 16. Germline V gene sequence: CDR1 KGHSH, CDR2 LQKENI. The CDR3 runs 18 residues. CDR3 in amino acids: CASSRTTSGRANPHEQYF. The CDR3 DNA sequence: TGTGCCAGCTCGCGTACTACTAGCGGGAGGGCCAATCCCCACGAGCAGTACTTC. Complete variable domain (other parts from reference TRBV18 and TRBJ2-7): NAGVMQNPRHLVRRRGQEARLRCSPMKGHSHVYWYRQLPEEGLKFMVYLQKENIIDESGMPKERFSAEFPKEGPSILRIQQVVRGDSAAYFCASSRTTSGRANPHEQYFGPGTRLTVT.

This clone was seen a handful of times. V is TRBV19 and J is TRBJ1-5; D is possibly TRBD1 (6 bases). With 2 bases removed from V and 15 bases from J, the gap between germline ends came to 11 bases. The CDR3 covers 11 residues. Germline CDR1 LNHDA, CDR2 SQIVND (reference sequence). The CDR3 sequence is CASSIQGSRHF. CDR3 in DNA: TGTGCCAGTAGTATACAGGGGTCTAGGCATTTT.

This clone was recorded once. V gene TRBV18 combines with J gene TRBJ1-5; D is unclear. The CDR3 extends over 13 amino acids. Between the trimmed V and J ends, which lost 4 bases and 5 bases, there was a span of 9 bases. Germline V gene data show CDR1 as KGHSH and CDR2 as LQKENI. CDR3 loop: CASSLAGDQPQHF. The CDR3 DNA follows: TGTGCCAGCTCACTCGCGGGCGATCAGCCCCAGCATTTT.

The chain carries TRBV6-1 and TRBJ2-1; 7 positions agree with TRBD1. CDR1 and CDR2 (germline): MNHNS, SASEGT. The CDR3 is 16 amino acids. Trimming cost V 0 bases and J 3 bases; bases outside gene matches: 5. This CDR3 is CASSEAGQSYYNEQFF. CDR3 coding DNA: TGTGCCAGCAGTGAAGCGGGACAGAGTTACTACAATGAGCAGTTCTTC.

The chain uses TRBV11-1 and TRBJ2-7; D is possibly TRBD2 (6 bases). CDR3 size: 15 residues. Trimming took off 6 bases at V and 1 base at J, with 16 bases between the two ends. Germline CDR1 reads SGHAT; CDR2 reads FQDESV (reference sequence). This chain's CDR3 is CASSQGASGSYEQYF. The DNA for the CDR3 is TGTGCCAGCAGTCAAGGAGCGAGCGGGTCCTACGAGCAGTACTTC.

This chain connects TRBV19 to TRBJ2-2; D uncertain. CDR3 length: 14 residues. Trimming shortened V by 5 bases and J by 2 bases, and 9 bases separated the two germline ends. From germline, CDR1 is LNHDA and CDR2 SQIVND (reference sequence). CDR3 in amino acids: CASSAAVNTGELFF. CDR3 sequence (DNA): TGTGCCAGTAGTGCGGCAGTAAACACCGGGGAGCTGTTTTTT.

The gene calls are TRBV2 and TRBJ2-7; 7 nucleotides agree with TRBD2. Germline V CDR1 and CDR2: SNHLY, FYNNEI. This CDR3 spans 13 amino acids. Trimming took 5 bases from V and 9 from J; bases not matched to a gene: 10. The CDR3 nucleotides are TGTGCCAGCAGTCTATACCCGGGAGGTGGGCAGTACTTC. Amino acids: CASSLYPGGGQYF.

The V gene is TRBV11-2, the J gene TRBJ2-1; D call uncertain. The CDR3 is made up of 14 amino acids. Germline values: CDR1 SGHAT, CDR2 FQNNGV. V was pared by 7 bases and J by 0 bases, with 10 bases between. The CDR3 spells CASTRHGSYNEQFF. The CDR3 DNA reads TGTGCCAGCACCCGACACGGCTCCTACAATGAGCAGTTCTTC.

This chain joins TRBV2 and TRBJ2-6, with D unresolved. The V and J ends lost 7 bases and 4 bases respectively, with 8 bases between them. The CDR3 runs to 13 residues. Per germline, CDR1 SNHLY and CDR2 FYNNEI. This CDR3 reads CASTVSGANVLTF. Written as DNA, the CDR3 is TGTGCCAGCACCGTGTCGGGGGCCAACGTCCTGACTTTC.

The gene calls are TRBV6-6 and TRBJ2-5, with D hard to call. V was pared by 4 bases and J by 8 bases, with 8 bases between. The germline V gene encodes CDR1 MNHNY and CDR2 SVGAGI (reference sequence). This CDR3 has 11 residues. CDR3 DNA: TGTGCCAGCAGTTCCACCGGTACCCAGTACTTC. This encodes CASSSTGTQYF.

This rearrangement joins TRBV5-8 to TRBJ2-6; 8 bases are a match to TRBD1. The CDR3 covers 17 residues. V lost 5 bases, J lost 1 base, and 8 bases stayed unmatched. Germline lookup yields CDR1 SGHTS and CDR2 YDEGEE. In DNA, the CDR3 is TGTGCCAGCAGTGTGCTCAGGGGGCTGTCTGGGGCCAACGTCCTGACTTTC. Translated: CASSVLRGLSGANVLTF.

The chain joins TRBV5-1 to TRBJ1-1; D is possibly TRBD1 (5 bases). Germline V gene lookup returns CDR1 SGHRS and CDR2 YFSETQ. The CDR3 covers 11 residues. With 6 bases removed from V and 10 bases from J, the gap between germline ends came to 13 bases. The CDR3 sequence is CASKSAGVAFF. The CDR3 DNA reads as TGCGCCAGCAAAAGTGCGGGGGTAGCTTTCTTT.

The DNA for the CDR3 is TGTGCCAGCAGTAAAGATAGCGGGGCCTACAATGAGCAGTTCTTC. As protein: CASSKDSGAYNEQFF. This rearrangement joins TRBV6-1 to TRBJ2-1; TRBD2 aligns across 8 bases. The ends lost 5 bases at V and 2 bases at J; junction bases unmatched: 5. The V gene's germline CDR1 is MNHNS and CDR2 SASEGT. This CDR3 has 15 residues.

The chain links TRBV11-2 to TRBJ1-2; D gene uncertain. CDR1 and CDR2 (germline): SGHAT, FQNNGV. The CDR3 runs 13 residues. The V end lost 7 bases, the J end lost 8 bases, and 17 bases lay between the germline ends. The CDR3 region is CASTDQTGSGYTF. DNA for the CDR3: TGTGCCAGCACCGACCAAACGGGGTCGGGCTACACCTTC.

The rearrangement links TRBV4-2 to TRBJ2-7, with TRBD2 matching over 8 bases. Losses at the gene ends were 0 bases for V and 5 bases for J; bases not matched to a gene: 12. Germline values: CDR1 LGHNA, CDR2 YNFKEQ. This CDR3 has 17 residues. The CDR3 coding sequence is TGTGCCAGCAGCCAAGAAGGCCCAGCGGGAGTTTCACACGAGCAGTACTTC. It is translated as CASSQEGPAGVSHEQYF.

The V and J genes are TRBV11-2 and TRBJ2-1, with a tentative D call TRBD2 (5 bases). With 3 bases removed from V and 1 base from J, the gap between germline ends came to 10 bases. CDR1 is SGHAT and CDR2 is FQNNGV in the germline V gene. The CDR3 spans 15 residues. The CDR3: CASSFAGQSYNEQFF. CDR3 sequence (DNA): TGTGCCAGCAGCTTCGCGGGTCAATCCTACAATGAGCAGTTCTTC.

This chain uses TRBV29-1 with TRBJ1-1; the D gene is possibly TRBD1 (6 bases). Germline V gene sequence: CDR1 SQVTM, CDR2 ANQGSEA. The CDR3 is made up of 14 amino acids. V gave up 6 bases and J gave up 7 bases, with 21 bases separating them. The chain's CDR3 is CSVGESGARNEAFF. The CDR3 DNA follows: TGCAGCGTAGGAGAATCAGGGGCCAGGAATGAAGCTTTCTTT.

Concerning this clone itself: Within the sample, other DNA sequences also encode this same CDR3. The V gene is TRBV28, the J gene TRBJ1-1, with D unclear. The CDR3 extends over 13 amino acids. The germline V gene has CDR1 MDHEN and CDR2 SYDVKM. Trimming took off 5 bases at V and 0 bases at J, with 7 bases between the two ends. The CDR3 spells CASSPDMNTEAFF. CDR3 nucleotide sequence: TGTGCCAGCAGTCCAGATATGAACACTGAAGCTTTCTTT.

This clone has a single count. The chain has TRBV10-3 and TRBJ2-7, with D unclear. Germline assignment: CDR1 ENHRY and CDR2 SYGVKD. The V end lost 4 bases, the J end lost 3 bases, and 16 bases lay between the germline ends. CDR3 length equals 15 residues. CDR3 DNA: TGTGCCATCAGTGTTTTAGGGCCCAACCGCTACGAGCAGTACTTC. Protein product: CAISVLGPNRYEQYF.

V and J are TRBV11-2 and TRBJ1-4; 12 nucleotides agree with TRBD1. Trimming at V came to 5 bases and at J to 8 bases, leaving 6 bases not matched to a gene. Per germline, CDR1 SGHAT and CDR2 FQNNGV. The CDR3 runs 15 residues. CDR3 in DNA: TGTGCCAGCAGCCCTGGGACAGGGGGCGAGGAAAAACTGTTTTTT. It specifies CASSPGTGGEEKLFF.